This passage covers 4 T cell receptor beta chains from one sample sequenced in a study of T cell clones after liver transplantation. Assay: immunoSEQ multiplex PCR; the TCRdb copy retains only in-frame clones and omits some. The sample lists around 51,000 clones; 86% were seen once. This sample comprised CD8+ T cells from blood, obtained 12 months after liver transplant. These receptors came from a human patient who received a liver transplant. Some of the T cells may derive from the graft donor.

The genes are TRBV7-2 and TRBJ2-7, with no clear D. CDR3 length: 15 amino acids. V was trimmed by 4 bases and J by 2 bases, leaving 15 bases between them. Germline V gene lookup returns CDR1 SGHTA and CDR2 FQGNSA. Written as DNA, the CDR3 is TGTGCCAGCAGCTCACCCCGCGACACCACCTACGAGCAGTACTTC. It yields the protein CASSSPRDTTYEQYF.

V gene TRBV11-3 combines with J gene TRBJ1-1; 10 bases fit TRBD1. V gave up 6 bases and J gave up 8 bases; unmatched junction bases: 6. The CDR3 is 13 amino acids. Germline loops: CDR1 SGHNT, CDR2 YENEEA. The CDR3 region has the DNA TGTGCCAGCAGTCACCGGGACAGGGGAGAAGCTTTCTTT. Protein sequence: CASSHRDRGEAFF.

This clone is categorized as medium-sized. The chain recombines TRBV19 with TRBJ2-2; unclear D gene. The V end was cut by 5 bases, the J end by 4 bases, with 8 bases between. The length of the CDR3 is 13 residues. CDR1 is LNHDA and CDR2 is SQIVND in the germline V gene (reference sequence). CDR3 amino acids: CASSATATGELFF. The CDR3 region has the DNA TGTGCCAGTAGTGCGACCGCCACCGGGGAGCTGTTTTTT.

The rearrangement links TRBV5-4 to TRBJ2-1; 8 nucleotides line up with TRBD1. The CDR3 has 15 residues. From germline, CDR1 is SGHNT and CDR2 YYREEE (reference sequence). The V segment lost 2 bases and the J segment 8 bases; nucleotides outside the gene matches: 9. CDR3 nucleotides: TGTGCCAGCAGCTTCGGGACAGGAAGGGGTGATGAGCAGTTCTTC. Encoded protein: CASSFGTGRGDEQFF.